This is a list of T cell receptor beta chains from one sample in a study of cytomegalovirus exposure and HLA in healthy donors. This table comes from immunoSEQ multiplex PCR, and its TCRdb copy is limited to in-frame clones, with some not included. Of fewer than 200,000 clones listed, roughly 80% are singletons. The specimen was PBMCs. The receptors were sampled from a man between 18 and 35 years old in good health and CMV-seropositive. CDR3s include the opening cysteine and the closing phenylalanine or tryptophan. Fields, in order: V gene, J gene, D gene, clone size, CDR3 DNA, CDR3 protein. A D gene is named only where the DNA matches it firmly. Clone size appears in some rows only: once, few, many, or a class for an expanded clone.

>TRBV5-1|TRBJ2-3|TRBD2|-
TGCGCCAGCAGCTCCAGGAATGGGAAGATAGCGGGAGTACTGGGAGATACGCAGTATTTT
CASSSRNGKIAGVLGDTQYF
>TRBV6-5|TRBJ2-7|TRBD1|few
TGTGCCAGCAGTTCTTTAGACCTGGGACAGGACTACGAGCAGTACTTC
CASSSLDLGQDYEQYF
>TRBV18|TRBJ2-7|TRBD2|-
TGTGCCAGCTCACCTAGGCGGGAGGGTGGCGAGCAGTACTTC
CASSPRREGGEQYF
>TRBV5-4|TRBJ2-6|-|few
TGTGCCAGCAGCTGGCGCCAGGGGAAGCTAAGGGCCAACGTCCTGACTTTC
CASSWRQGKLRANVLTF
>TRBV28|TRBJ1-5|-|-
TGTGCCAGCAGTTTTGGGCAGCCCCGGCCCCAGCATTTT
CASSFGQPRPQHF
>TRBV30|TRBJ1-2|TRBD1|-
TGTGCCTGGGGTACCGGACAGGGCCATGGCTACACCTTC
CAWGTGQGHGYTF
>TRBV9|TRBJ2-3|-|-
TGTGCCAGCAGCGGGACAGCCTATACGCAGTATTTT
CASSGTAYTQYF
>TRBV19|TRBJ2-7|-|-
TGTGCCAGTAGTATAGATGCCGCGACAGCTACCTACGAGCAGTACTTC
CASSIDAATATYEQYF
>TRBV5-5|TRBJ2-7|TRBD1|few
TGTGCCAGCAGCTTGGACAGGGGATCCTACGAGCAGTACTTC
CASSLDRGSYEQYF
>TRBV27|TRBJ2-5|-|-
TGTGCCAGCAGCCTACGCGGGTCACAAGAGACTCAGTACTTC
CASSLRGSQETQYF
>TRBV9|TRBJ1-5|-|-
TGTGCCAGCAGCCCCAGGCAGGGCAGCAATCAGCCCCAGCATTTT
CASSPRQGSNQPQHF
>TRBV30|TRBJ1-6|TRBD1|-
TGTGCCTTTTCCGGGACAGGGCGCTCACCCCTCCACTTT
CAFSGTGRSPLHF
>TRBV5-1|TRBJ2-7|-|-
TGCGCCAGCAGCTTGGCCACGCAGGTCGGCGAGCAGTACTTC
CASSLATQVGEQYF
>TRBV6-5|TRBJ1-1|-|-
TGTGCCAGCAGTTACTCGGGGGGGAATACTGAAGCTTTCTTT
CASSYSGGNTEAFF
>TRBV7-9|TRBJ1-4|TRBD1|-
TGTTCCAGCAGCTTTGTGCTGACAGGGGATGGTGAAAAACTGTTTTTT
CSSSFVLTGDGEKLFF
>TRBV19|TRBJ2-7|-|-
TGTGCCAGCAACGACAGGTCCTCCTACGAGCAGTACTTC
CASNDRSSYEQYF
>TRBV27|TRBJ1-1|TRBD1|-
TGTGCCAGCAGTTTATCGAGGACAGGGATCGTTGGAGCTTTCTTT
CASSLSRTGIVGAFF
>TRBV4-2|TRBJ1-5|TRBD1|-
TGTGCCAGCAGCCAAGGGGGACAGAGCCGGGAGCCCCAGCATTTT
CASSQGGQSREPQHF
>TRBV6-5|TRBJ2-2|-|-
TGTGCCAGCAGTTACTCAATAGCGGCATGGGAGCTGTTTTTT
CASSYSIAAWELFF
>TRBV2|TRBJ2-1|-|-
TGTGCCAGCATCGTTTCAGGGGTACGGTTCGATGAGCAGTTCTTC
CASIVSGVRFDEQFF
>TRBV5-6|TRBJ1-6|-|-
TGTGCCAGCAGCTTGTCCGGGAGCTCCTATAATTCACCCCTCCACTTT
CASSLSGSSYNSPLHF
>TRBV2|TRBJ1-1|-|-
TGTGCCAGCACCCCACAGGGCGAAGCTTTCTTT
CASTPQGEAFF
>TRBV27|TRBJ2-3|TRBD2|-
TGTGCCACCCGAACGGAGCGGGAGACCACAGATACGCAGTATTTT
CATRTERETTDTQYF
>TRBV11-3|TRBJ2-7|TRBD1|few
TGTGCCAGCAGCGTGGGAAACAGGGGATACGAGCAGTACTTC
CASSVGNRGYEQYF